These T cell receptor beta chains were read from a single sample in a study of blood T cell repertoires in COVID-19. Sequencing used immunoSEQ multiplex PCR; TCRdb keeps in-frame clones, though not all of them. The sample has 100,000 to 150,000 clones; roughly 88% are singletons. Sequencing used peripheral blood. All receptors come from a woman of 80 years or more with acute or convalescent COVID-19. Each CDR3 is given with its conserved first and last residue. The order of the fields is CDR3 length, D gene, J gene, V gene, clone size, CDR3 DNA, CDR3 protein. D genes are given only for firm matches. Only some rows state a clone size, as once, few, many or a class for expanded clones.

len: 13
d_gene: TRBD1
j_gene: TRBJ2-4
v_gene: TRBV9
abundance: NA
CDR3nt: TGTGCCAGCAGCGTAACAGGGGGGAACATTCAGTACTTC
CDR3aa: CASSVTGGNIQYF

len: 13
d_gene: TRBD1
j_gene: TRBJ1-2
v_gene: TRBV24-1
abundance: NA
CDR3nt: TGTGCCACCAGTGATTCAGACAGGGACGGCTACACCTTC
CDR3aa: CATSDSDRDGYTF

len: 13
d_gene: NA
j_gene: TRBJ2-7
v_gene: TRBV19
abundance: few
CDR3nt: TGTGCCACCTCTAGCGTTCTTACCTACGAGCAGTACTTC
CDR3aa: CATSSVLTYEQYF

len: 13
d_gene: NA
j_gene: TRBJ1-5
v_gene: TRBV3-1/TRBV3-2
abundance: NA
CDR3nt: TGTGCCAGCAGCCAAGATCGGGATCAGCCCCAGCATTTT
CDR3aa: CASSQDRDQPQHF

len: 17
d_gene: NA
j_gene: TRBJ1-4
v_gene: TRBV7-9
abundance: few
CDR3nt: TGTGCCAGCAGCTTAGAAGGGGAAATCGCAACTAATGAAAAACTGTTTTTT
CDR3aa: CASSLEGEIATNEKLFF

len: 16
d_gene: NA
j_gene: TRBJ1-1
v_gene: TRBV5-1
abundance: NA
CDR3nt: TGCGCCAGCAGCTTGAGGGGGTTTACAGCGAACACTGAAGCTTTCTTT
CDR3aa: CASSLRGFTANTEAFF

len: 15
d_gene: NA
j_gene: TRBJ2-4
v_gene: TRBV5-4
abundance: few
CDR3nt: TGTGCCAGCAGCTCGGAGGACAGAACCAAAAACATTCAGTACTTC
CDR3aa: CASSSEDRTKNIQYF

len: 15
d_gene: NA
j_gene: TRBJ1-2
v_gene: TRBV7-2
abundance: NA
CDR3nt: TGTGCCAGCAGCTTGAGAGCAGGGTGGGACTATGGCTACACCTTC
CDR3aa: CASSLRAGWDYGYTF

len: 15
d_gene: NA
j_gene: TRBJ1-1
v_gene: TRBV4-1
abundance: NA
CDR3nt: TGCGCCAGCAGCCACGCAGGTGGCTACGGCACTGAAGCTTTCTTT
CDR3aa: CASSHAGGYGTEAFF

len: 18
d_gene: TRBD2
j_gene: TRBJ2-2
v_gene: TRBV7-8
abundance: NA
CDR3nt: TGTGCCAGCAGCTTAATTGTTGACCTAGCGGTGAACACCGGGGAGCTGTTTTTT
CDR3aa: CASSLIVDLAVNTGELFF

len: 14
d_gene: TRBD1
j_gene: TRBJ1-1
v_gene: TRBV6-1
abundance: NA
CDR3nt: TGTGCCAGCAGTGAGGCAGGGGGCAACACTGAAGCTTTCTTT
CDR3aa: CASSEAGGNTEAFF

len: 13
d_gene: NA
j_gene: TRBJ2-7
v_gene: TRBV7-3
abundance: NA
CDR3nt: TGTGCCAGCAGCAGCTCTGCAGGGTACGAGCAGTACTTC
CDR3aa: CASSSSAGYEQYF

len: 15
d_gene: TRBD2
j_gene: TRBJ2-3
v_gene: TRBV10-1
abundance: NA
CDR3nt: TGCGCCAGCAGTGTGACTAGCGGGAGCAAGGATACGCAGTATTTT
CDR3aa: CASSVTSGSKDTQYF

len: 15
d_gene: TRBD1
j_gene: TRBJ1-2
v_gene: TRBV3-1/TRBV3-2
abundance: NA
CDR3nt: TGTGCCAGCAGCCACCTGACGGACAGGGTCTATGGCTACACCTTC
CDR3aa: CASSHLTDRVYGYTF

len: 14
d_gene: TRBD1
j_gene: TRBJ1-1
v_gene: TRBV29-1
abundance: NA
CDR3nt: TGCAGCGTCGGACAGGGGGAGATGAACACTGAAGCTTTCTTT
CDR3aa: CSVGQGEMNTEAFF

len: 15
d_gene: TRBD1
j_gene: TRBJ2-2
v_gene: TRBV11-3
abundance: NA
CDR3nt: TGTGCCAGCAGCCAGGGACAGACGAACACCGGGGAGCTGTTTTTT
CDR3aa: CASSQGQTNTGELFF

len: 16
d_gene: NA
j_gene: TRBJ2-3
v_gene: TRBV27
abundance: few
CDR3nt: TGTGCCAGCAGTTTAGGGTGGGCCGGTAGCACAGATACGCAGTATTTT
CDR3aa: CASSLGWAGSTDTQYF

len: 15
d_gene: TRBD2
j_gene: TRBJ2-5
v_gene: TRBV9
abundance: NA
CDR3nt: TGTGCCAGCAGCGCCGTAGCGGGAAAACAAGAGACCCAGTACTTC
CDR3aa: CASSAVAGKQETQYF

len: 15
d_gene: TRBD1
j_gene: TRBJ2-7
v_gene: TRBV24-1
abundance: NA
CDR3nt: TGTGCCACCGCATCTCCGGGACAGCCCTCCTACGAGCAGTACTTC
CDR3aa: CATASPGQPSYEQYF

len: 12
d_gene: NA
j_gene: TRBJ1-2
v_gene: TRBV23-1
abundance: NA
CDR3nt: TGCACTGGGGGGGGTGAGGAATATGGCTACACCTTC
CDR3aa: CTGGGEEYGYTF

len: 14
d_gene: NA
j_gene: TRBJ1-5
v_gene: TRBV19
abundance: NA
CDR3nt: TGTGCCAGCCGGCTCGGGGGAGGTAATCAGCCCCAGCATTTT
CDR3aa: CASRLGGGNQPQHF

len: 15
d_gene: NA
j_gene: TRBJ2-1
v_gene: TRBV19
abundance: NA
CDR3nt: TGTGCCAGTTCCCGACTAAGGGATGGGAACAATGAGCAGTTCTTC
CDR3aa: CASSRLRDGNNEQFF

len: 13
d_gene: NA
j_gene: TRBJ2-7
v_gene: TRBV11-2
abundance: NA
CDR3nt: TGTGCCAGCAGCTTGTCCTCCTGGACAGAGCAGTACTTC
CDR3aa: CASSLSSWTEQYF

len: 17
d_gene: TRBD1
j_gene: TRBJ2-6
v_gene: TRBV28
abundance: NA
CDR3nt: TGTGCCAGCAGGGGGCGACAGGGTCTCTCTGGGGCCAACGTCCTGACTTTC
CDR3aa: CASRGRQGLSGANVLTF

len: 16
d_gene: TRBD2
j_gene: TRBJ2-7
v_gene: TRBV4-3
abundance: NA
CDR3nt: TGCGCCAGCAGCCAAGCTCGGGGGGGATCTGAAGACGAGCAGTACTTC
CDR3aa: CASSQARGGSEDEQYF

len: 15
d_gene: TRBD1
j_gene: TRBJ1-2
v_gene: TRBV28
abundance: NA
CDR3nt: TGTGCCAGCACGTCCGGGACAGTGGGTTCCTATGGCTACACCTTC
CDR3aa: CASTSGTVGSYGYTF

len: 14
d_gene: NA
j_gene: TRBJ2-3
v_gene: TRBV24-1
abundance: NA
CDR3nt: TGTGCCACCACCGGCAGGGGTGGCACAGATACGCAGTATTTT
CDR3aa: CATTGRGGTDTQYF

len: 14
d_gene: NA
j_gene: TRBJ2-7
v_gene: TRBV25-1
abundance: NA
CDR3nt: TGTGCCAGCAGTGACCAACAGGGTTCCTACGAGCAGTACTTC
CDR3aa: CASSDQQGSYEQYF

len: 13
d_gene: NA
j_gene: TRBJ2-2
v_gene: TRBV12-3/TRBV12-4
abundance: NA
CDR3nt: TGTGCCAGCAGCCGCCAGGGAAGCGGGGAGCTGTTTTTT
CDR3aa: CASSRQGSGELFF

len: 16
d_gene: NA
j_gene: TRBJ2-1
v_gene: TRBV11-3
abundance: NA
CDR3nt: TGTGCCAGCAGCCCCAAGCGGAAGAGCTCCTACAATGAGCAGTTCTTC
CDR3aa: CASSPKRKSSYNEQFF

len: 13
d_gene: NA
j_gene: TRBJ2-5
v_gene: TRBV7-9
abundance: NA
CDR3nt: TGTGCCAGCAGTCACAGGGCCCAAGAGACCCAGTACTTC
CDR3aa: CASSHRAQETQYF

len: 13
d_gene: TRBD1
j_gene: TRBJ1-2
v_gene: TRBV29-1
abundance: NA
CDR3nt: TGCAGCGTTGACGGGGGGGACAGTTCGGTCTACACCTTC
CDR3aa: CSVDGGDSSVYTF

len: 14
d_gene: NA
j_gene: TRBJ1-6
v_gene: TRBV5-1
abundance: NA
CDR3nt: TGCGCCAGCAGCTTGGGACAGACGAATTCACCCCTCCACTTT
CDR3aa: CASSLGQTNSPLHF

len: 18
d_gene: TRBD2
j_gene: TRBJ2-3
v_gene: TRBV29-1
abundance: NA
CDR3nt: TGCAGCGTTGCCCTTCGGGCCCCCGGGGGGGCCGGCACAGATACGCAGTATTTT
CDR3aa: CSVALRAPGGAGTDTQYF

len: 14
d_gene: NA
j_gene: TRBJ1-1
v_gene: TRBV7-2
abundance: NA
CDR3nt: TGTGCCAGCAGCTTAGATACGGGGTTGGCTGAAGCTTTCTTT
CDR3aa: CASSLDTGLAEAFF

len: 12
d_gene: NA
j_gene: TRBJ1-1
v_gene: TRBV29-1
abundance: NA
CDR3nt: TGCAGCGTTGATCGGTCCCGCACTGAAGCTTTCTTT
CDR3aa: CSVDRSRTEAFF

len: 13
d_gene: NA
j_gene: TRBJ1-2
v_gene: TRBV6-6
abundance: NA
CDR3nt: TGTGCCAGCAGTCACGGGGGGGACTATGGCTACACCTTC
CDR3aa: CASSHGGDYGYTF